The 23 T cell receptor beta chains reported below all come from one sample, sequenced in a study of spatial heterogeneity in lung cancer. This sample's time point: sample taken at primary tumor resection. Extraction of whole RNA from tumor, nontumor lung or frozen PBMC preceded unsorted sequencing. Using its own MiXCR run on the 5' RACE reads, TCRdb lists one record per CDR3 protein. The table includes more than 75,000 distinct CDR3 sequences, roughly 12% detected once. Sequencing used PBMCs, obtained at surgery. The source of these receptors is a male donor with early-stage non-small cell lung cancer.

The sample holds a few counts of this clonotype. This rearrangement joins TRBV6-5 to TRBJ1-5; D is possibly TRBD1 (5 bases). CDR1 is MNHEY and CDR2 is SVGAGI in the germline V gene. V lost 8 bases and J lost 4, with 24 bases in between. This CDR3 contains 17 residues. CDR3 in amino acids: CASALVGTSGDNQPQHF. The CDR3 DNA sequence: TGTGCCAGCGCATTAGTAGGGACTTCCGGAGATAATCAGCCCCAGCATTTT.

This clonotype was seen more than once but under ten times. The chain couples TRBV19 to TRBJ1-5, with 8 bases aligning to TRBD1. J gave up 4 bases and V 9 bases, and 11 bases lay outside the gene matches. Looked up from germline, CDR1 is LNHDA and CDR2 is SQIVND (reference sequence). This CDR3 comprises 15 residues. The CDR3 sequence: CASSTLDRENQPQHF. The CDR3 region has the DNA TGTGCCAGCTCTACCTTGGACAGGGAAAATCAGCCCCAGCATTTT.

The chain combines TRBV7-2 with TRBJ2-3; tentatively, D is TRBD1 or TRBD2 (7 bases each). Looked up from germline, CDR1 is SGHTA and CDR2 is FQGNSA. Trimming stripped 5 bases from V and 9 bases from J, with 18 bases between. The CDR3 runs to 14 residues. CDR3 region: CASSEGQRGRTQYF. The CDR3, as DNA: TGTGCCAGCAGCGAGGGACAGCGGGGACGCACGCAGTATTTT.

The chain uses TRBV20-1 and TRBJ2-3; no clear D gene. The CDR3 sequence is 12 residues long. Germline V gene data show CDR1 as DFQATT and CDR2 as SNEGSKA (reference sequence). The V gene lost 1 base and the J gene lost 6 bases, with 8 bases spanning the gap. The CDR3 DNA reads as TGCAGTGCTAGAGGAATTGGGGATACGCAGTATTTT. It codes for CSARGIGDTQYF.

This clonotype was detected ten times or more. This sequence joins TRBV5-6 and TRBJ2-7; 7 nucleotides line up with TRBD1. The CDR3 consists of 12 residues. After removal of 2 bases from V and 7 bases from J, the junction contained 3 bases not matched to a gene. Germline V lookup: CDR1 SGHDT, CDR2 YYEEEE. CDR3 sequence reads: CASSFTGEEQYF. In DNA form, the CDR3 reads TGTGCCAGCAGCTTCACAGGGGAAGAGCAGTACTTC.

This clonotype came up many times. The chain employs TRBV20-1 and TRBJ1-6, with D possibly being TRBD1 (5 bases). The CDR3 consists of 14 residues. Trimming left V 0 bases short and J 10 bases short, with 13 bases between. The germline V gene encodes CDR1 DFQATT and CDR2 SNEGSKA (reference sequence). The CDR3 sequence is CSAREVGVESPLHF. The CDR3 region has the DNA TGCAGTGCTAGAGAAGTAGGGGTAGAGTCACCCCTCCACTTT.

The rearrangement links TRBV6-1 to TRBJ1-3, with 8 bases identical to TRBD1. In germline, CDR1 is MNHNS, CDR2 SASEGT. The junction had 2 bases not matched to a gene; V was cut back by 8 bases and J by 2 bases. The CDR3 runs 13 residues. The CDR3, as DNA: TGTGCCAGCGCGACAGGGGCTGGAAACACCATATATTTT. Protein product: CASATGAGNTIYF.

The chain carries TRBV10-2 and TRBJ1-2; D possibly corresponds to TRBD1 (5 bases). Between the trimmed V and J ends, which lost 6 bases and 0 bases, there was a span of 14 bases. The CDR3 runs 15 residues. CDR1 and CDR2 (germline): WSHSY, SAAADI. In nucleotides, the CDR3 is TGCGCCAGCAGGACGGGACGGAGTGCTAACTATGGCTACACCTTC. Encoded protein: CASRTGRSANYGYTF.

This clonotype was counted ten times or more. The chain carries TRBV24-1 and TRBJ2-3, with TRBD1 matching 7 bases. CDR1 is KGHDR and CDR2 is SFDVKD in the germline V gene. The length of the CDR3 is 14 residues. The ends lost 4 bases at V and 2 bases at J; junction bases unmatched: 2. In DNA form, the CDR3 reads TGTGCCACCAGTGAAACAGGGGACACAGATACGCAGTATTTT. Protein: CATSETGDTDTQYF.

The V gene is TRBV15, the J gene TRBJ1-2; D is possibly TRBD1 (6 bases). Trimming stripped 6 bases from V and 4 bases from J, with 18 bases between. CDR3 length equals 15 residues. Germline loops: CDR1 LNHNV, CDR2 YYDKDF (reference sequence). The CDR3 DNA follows: TGTGCCACCAGGAGAAAGGGGGTGGAAATCTATGGCTACACCTTC. Protein: CATRRKGVEIYGYTF. Combining the CDR3 with reference TRBV15 and TRBJ1-2 gives the whole variable domain DAMVIQNPRYQVTQFGKPVTLSCSQTLNHNVMYWYQQKSSQAPKLLFHYYDKDFNNEADTPDNFQSRRPNTSFCFLDIRSPGLGDTAMYLCATRRKGVEIYGYTFGSGTRLTVV.

J is TRBJ2-7 and V is TRBV4-1; TRBD2 aligns across 10 bases. From germline, CDR1 is MGHRA and CDR2 YSYEKL. The CDR3 loop spans 16 amino acids. V dropped 0 bases and J dropped 6; count of bases not matched to a gene: 8. DNA for the CDR3: TGCGCCAGCAGCCAAGATTCGATACTAGCGGGGAGCGAGCAGTACTTC. Residues: CASSQDSILAGSEQYF.

The V gene is TRBV6-1, the J gene TRBJ2-2; unclear D gene. The germline V and J ends were trimmed by 1 base and 5 bases, with 11 bases remaining between them. Germline V gene lookup returns CDR1 MNHNS and CDR2 SASEGT. This CDR3 has 15 residues. CDR3 in amino acids: CASSEVGSRTGELFF. The DNA for the CDR3 is TGTGCCAGCAGTGAAGTAGGGTCGAGGACCGGGGAGCTGTTTTTT.

This clonotype was counted at least ten times. V usage is TRBV25-1 and J usage is TRBJ2-7; 10 bases line up with TRBD1. Unmatched junction bases numbered 4, after V lost 5 bases and J lost 3 bases. Per the germline V gene, CDR1 is MGHDK and CDR2 is SYGVNS. This CDR3 has 14 amino acids. CDR3 residues: CASSPRDRGYEQYF. The CDR3 coding sequence is TGTGCCAGCAGTCCTCGGGACAGGGGCTACGAGCAGTACTTC.

J is TRBJ2-3 and V is TRBV6-6; tentatively, D is TRBD1 or TRBD2 (5 bases each). This CDR3 contains 12 residues. V was pared by 5 bases and J by 15 bases, with 18 bases between. Germline-derived CDR1 and CDR2 are MNHNY and SVGAGI (reference sequence). The CDR3 DNA reads TGTGCCAGCAGTCGGGACCCCCTCCCCCCTTATTTT. This sequence encodes CASSRDPLPPYF.

This clonotype was recorded many times. The V call is TRBV7-8, the J call TRBJ2-7; TRBD2 matches 9 bases. Unmatched junction bases numbered 12, after V lost 4 bases and J lost 2 bases. Germline V gene sequence: CDR1 SGHVS, CDR2 FQNEAQ. The CDR3 loop spans 17 amino acids. The CDR3 spells CASSSIILAGNPYEQYF. The DNA for the CDR3 is TGTGCCAGCAGCTCCATTATACTAGCGGGTAACCCCTACGAGCAGTACTTC.

V and J are TRBV20-1 and TRBJ1-2, with D uncertain. Trimming cost V 0 bases and J 2 bases, with 4 bases left between them. Germline lookup yields CDR1 DFQATT and CDR2 SNEGSKA (reference sequence). This CDR3 comprises 12 residues. The CDR3 DNA follows: TGCAGTGCTAGAGAGGGGAACTATGGCTACACCTTC. Amino acid sequence: CSAREGNYGYTF.

This sequence joins TRBV6-5 and TRBJ2-5, with D possibly matching TRBD1 (6 bases). The ends were cut back, 2 bases at V and 4 bases at J, with 11 bases in the middle. There are 14 residues in the CDR3. Germline V gives CDR1 MNHEY, CDR2 SVGAGI. The CDR3 sequence is CASSYPGTPETQYF. Written as DNA, the CDR3 is TGTGCCAGCAGTTACCCCGGGACACCAGAGACCCAGTACTTC.

The chain has TRBV20-1 and TRBJ2-5, with TRBD1 matching over 8 bases. Germline CDR1 and CDR2: DFQATT and SNEGSKA (reference sequence). Trimming removed 6 bases from V and 4 bases from J; junction bases left unmatched: 10. The CDR3 is 14 residues long. The CDR3 loop reads CSAGTGSVRETQYF. CDR3 nucleotides: TGCAGTGCCGGGACAGGCTCGGTGCGAGAGACCCAGTACTTC.

This clonotype was seen repeatedly, ten times or more. This rearrangement joins TRBV29-1 to TRBJ1-2; D not resolved. Germline loops: CDR1 SQVTM, CDR2 ANQGSEA. Trimming took 2 bases from V and 6 from J, leaving 7 bases between them. CDR3 length equals 11 residues. The CDR3 is CSVEIQDGYTF. CDR3 nucleotides: TGCAGCGTTGAAATCCAGGATGGCTACACCTTC.

This clonotype was detected a few times. The V gene is TRBV27, the J gene TRBJ1-1, with D perhaps matching TRBD1 (6 bases). Germline V CDR1 and CDR2: MNHEY, SMNVEV (reference sequence). V shed 9 bases and J shed 1 base, with 21 bases lying between them. The CDR3 runs to 16 residues. CDR3 in amino acids: CASRPNQGRRNTEAFF. The CDR3 DNA is TGTGCCAGTAGACCCAACCAGGGGCGAAGGAACACTGAAGCTTTCTTT.

V gene TRBV7-6 combines with J gene TRBJ2-2; D is uncertain. CDR1 is SGHVS and CDR2 is FNYEAQ in the germline V gene. With 0 bases removed from V and 1 base from J, the gap between germline ends came to 3 bases. The CDR3 extends over 14 amino acids. CDR3 in DNA: TGTGCCAGCAGCTTAGCGCGGAACACCGGGGAGCTGTTTTTT. This translates into CASSLARNTGELFF.

The CDR3 loop is CASSLGGPTSGANVLTF. Here the CDR3 DNA reads TGTGCCAGCAGCTTGGGGGGGCCCACCTCTGGGGCCAACGTCCTGACTTTC. The chain combines TRBV7-2 with TRBJ2-6; D may be TRBD2 (7 bases). The germline V gene encodes CDR1 SGHTA and CDR2 FQGNSA. Trimming pared 3 bases from V and 0 bases from J, leaving 12 bases between. The CDR3 covers 17 residues.

The chain has TRBV27 and TRBJ2-3; D gene unclear. CDR1 and CDR2 (germline): MNHEY, SMNVEV (reference sequence). The CDR3 consists of 14 residues. With 0 bases removed from V and 2 bases from J, the gap between germline ends came to 6 bases. CDR3 in amino acids: CASSLSGNTDTQYF. DNA of the CDR3: TGTGCCAGCAGTTTATCCGGAAACACAGATACGCAGTATTTT.